The 27 T cell receptor beta chains listed next were all sequenced from one sample in a study of T cells in localized non-small cell lung cancer. Data came from immunoSEQ multiplex PCR; TCRdb stores just in-frame clones and leaves some out. The table lists more than 100,000 clones, about 89% of them singletons. Sequenced material: peripheral blood, taken before any cancer treatment. The receptors were sampled from an older female donor with stage I lung adenocarcinoma.

The genes are TRBV28 and TRBJ2-7, with TRBD2 identical over 9 bases. There are 14 residues in the CDR3. CDR1 MDHEN and CDR2 SYDVKM come from the germline V gene. V shed 8 bases, J shed 2 bases, and the junction held 7 bases outside the gene matches. The CDR3 DNA reads TGTGCCAGCGGGTCTAGCGGGGAAGCCTACGAGCAGTACTTC. Its protein is CASGSSGEAYEQYF.

This chain joins TRBV28 and TRBJ1-2, with D perhaps matching TRBD1 (5 bases). Per germline, CDR1 MDHEN and CDR2 SYDVKM. The CDR3 contains 11 residues. Trimming cost V 3 bases and J 12 bases, with 11 bases left between them. CDR3 nucleotides: TGTGCCAGCAGTTTCGGGCAGGGAGACACCTTC. This translates into CASSFGQGDTF.

The chain carries TRBV6-5 and TRBJ1-1; D is undetermined. Looked up from germline, CDR1 is MNHEY and CDR2 is SVGAGI. The CDR3 length is 14 residues. The V end was cut by 5 bases, the J end by 4 bases, with 14 bases between. The CDR3 DNA reads TGTGCCAGCAGTGATAGATTCGGAAGCACTGAAGCTTTCTTT. Its protein is CASSDRFGSTEAFF.

This clone appeared a single time. The genes are TRBV30 and TRBJ2-7; D may be TRBD2 (6 bases). This CDR3 has 12 residues. V dropped 2 bases and J dropped 7 bases, with 12 bases sitting between them. In germline, CDR1 is GTSNPN, CDR2 SVGIG (reference sequence). CDR3 coding DNA: TGTGCCTGGAGTCGAAATGCGGGGGAGCAGTACTTC. Amino acid sequence: CAWSRNAGEQYF.

J is TRBJ2-7 and V is TRBV28; 13 positions agree with TRBD2. Trimming took 3 bases from V and 0 from J; bases not matched to a gene: 5. Germline V gene sequence: CDR1 MDHEN, CDR2 SYDVKM. This CDR3 contains 17 residues. CDR3 sequence: CASSLTSGRLGSYEQYF. In DNA form, the CDR3 reads TGTGCCAGCAGTTTGACTAGCGGGAGGCTTGGCTCCTACGAGCAGTACTTC.

The V gene is TRBV9, the J gene TRBJ1-2, with no clear D. V was trimmed by 3 bases and J by 4 bases, leaving 13 bases between them. The CDR3 runs to 14 residues. Germline-derived CDR1 and CDR2 are SGDLS and YYNGEE. The CDR3: CASSAGLEGYGYTF. CDR3 nucleotides: TGTGCCAGCAGCGCCGGTCTGGAGGGCTATGGCTACACCTTC.

V and J are TRBV5-1 and TRBJ1-2, with 12 bases identical to TRBD1. Germline assignment: CDR1 SGHRS and CDR2 YFSETQ. V gave up 0 bases and J gave up 8 bases; unmatched junction bases: 8. The CDR3 sequence is 16 residues long. CDR3 protein: CASSLDARGQGAGYTF. The CDR3 coding sequence is TGCGCCAGCAGCTTGGATGCACGGGGACAGGGGGCCGGCTACACCTTC.

The sample holds one count of this clone. The chain recombines TRBV11-2 with TRBJ2-2, with 7 bases fitting TRBD1. Germline lookup yields CDR1 SGHAT and CDR2 FQNNGV. This CDR3 is 15 amino acids long. V lost 4 bases to trimming and J lost 4 bases; unmatched junction nucleotides: 6. CDR3 in DNA: TGTGCCAGCAGCTCGCTCGCAGGGGGCACCGGGGAGCTGTTTTTT. It codes for CASSSLAGGTGELFF.

The chain is built from TRBV28 and TRBJ2-7; D not certain. The CDR3 extends over 12 amino acids. Germline V gene lookup returns CDR1 MDHEN and CDR2 SYDVKM. The germline V and J ends were trimmed by 2 bases and 3 bases, with 5 bases remaining between them. The CDR3 coding sequence is TGTGCCAGCAGTTTAGTTCGCTACGAGCAGTACTTC. This sequence encodes CASSLVRYEQYF.

CDR3 DNA: TGTGCCAGCAGCTTGGCTGTACCTAGCGGGACTCACACCGGGGAGCTGTTTTTT. Translated, it gives CASSLAVPSGTHTGELFF. The chain has TRBV5-5 and TRBJ2-2; 9 nucleotides align to TRBD2. There are 18 residues in the CDR3. In germline, CDR1 is SGHKS, CDR2 YYEKEE (reference sequence). V lost 0 bases and J lost 3; bases outside the gene matches: 9.

The V gene is TRBV28, the J gene TRBJ1-2, with unresolved D. The CDR3 is 14 amino acids. Looked up from germline, CDR1 is MDHEN and CDR2 is SYDVKM. V was clipped by 5 bases and J by 4 bases, with 14 bases between them. CDR3 region: CASSMGGVIYGYTF. For the CDR3, the DNA is TGTGCCAGCAGTATGGGCGGAGTTATCTATGGCTACACCTTC.

The CDR3 spells CASSYRGDRDEQYF. DNA of the CDR3: TGTGCCAGCAGTTACCGGGGGGATCGCGACGAGCAGTACTTC. The chain couples TRBV6-5 to TRBJ2-7, with TRBD2 identical over 7 bases. The germline V gene encodes CDR1 MNHEY and CDR2 SVGAGI. The junction had 6 bases not matched to a gene; V was cut back by 2 bases and J by 5 bases. This CDR3 is 14 amino acids long.

This clone showed up just a few times. The chain links TRBV18 to TRBJ1-1; maybe TRBD1 (5 bases). V lost 2 bases to trimming and J lost 6 bases, with 10 bases between them. Per the germline V gene, CDR1 is KGHSH and CDR2 is LQKENI. CDR3 length equals 13 residues. The CDR3 is CASSPMGVPEAFF. The CDR3 DNA reads TGTGCCAGCTCACCAATGGGGGTCCCTGAAGCTTTCTTT.

The V gene is TRBV5-1, the J gene TRBJ2-7, with 11 nucleotides matching TRBD2. The V gene end was trimmed by 2 bases and the J gene end by 2 bases; junction bases not matched to a gene: 3. This CDR3 comprises 15 residues. Germline V lookup: CDR1 SGHRS, CDR2 YFSETQ. CDR3: CASSLTSGRTYEQYF. The CDR3 nucleotides are TGCGCCAGCAGCTTAACTAGCGGGAGAACCTACGAGCAGTACTTC.

The chain is built from TRBV28 and TRBJ2-2; 10 positions agree with TRBD1. The ends lost 4 bases at V and 4 bases at J; junction bases unmatched: 9. This CDR3 has 17 amino acids. Germline CDR1 is MDHEN and CDR2 is SYDVKM. The CDR3 coding sequence is TGTGCCAGCAGTTCACCCGGGACAGGGGCAACCACCGGGGAGCTGTTTTTT. This sequence encodes CASSSPGTGATTGELFF.

This clone was seen just once. The rearrangement links TRBV6-5 to TRBJ1-5; no definite D call. The V gene's germline CDR1 is MNHEY and CDR2 SVGAGI. The CDR3 runs to 11 residues. V lost 5 bases and J lost 9, with 8 bases in between. The CDR3 sequence is CASSESLPQHF. CDR3 in DNA: TGTGCCAGCAGTGAAAGCCTGCCCCAGCATTTT.

The chain carries TRBV18 and TRBJ2-2; D gene unclear. The CDR3 loop spans 16 amino acids. Trimming stripped 2 bases from V and 5 bases from J, with 15 bases between. Germline loops: CDR1 KGHSH, CDR2 LQKENI. In nucleotides, the CDR3 is TGTGCCAGCTCACCAACTTCGGGTTTTGGGACCGGGGAGCTGTTTTTT. It is translated as CASSPTSGFGTGELFF.

The chain recombines TRBV9 with TRBJ2-1; D uncertain. CDR3 length equals 13 residues. Per germline, CDR1 SGDLS and CDR2 YYNGEE. Trimming cost V 0 bases and J 6 bases, with 7 bases left between them. The DNA for the CDR3 is TGTGCCAGCAGCGTAGTCCCAGGCAATGAGCAGTTCTTC. Encoded protein: CASSVVPGNEQFF. Full variable domain (missing parts from reference TRBV9 and TRBJ2-1): DSGVTQTPKHLITATGQRVTLRCSPRSGDLSVYWYQQSLDQGLQFLIQYYNGEERAKGNILERFSAQQFPDLHSELNLSSLELGDSALYFCASSVVPGNEQFFGPGTRLTVL.

V usage is TRBV7-9 and J usage is TRBJ2-3; D is tentatively TRBD1 or TRBD2 (6 bases each). This CDR3 region has 17 residues. Trimming removed 4 bases from V and 4 bases from J, with 21 bases in between. In germline, CDR1 is SEHNR, CDR2 FQNEAQ (reference sequence). The CDR3 nucleotides are TGTGCCAGCAGCTCCCTGGCAGTCGGGGGCCGAGCAGATACGCAGTATTTT. Its protein product is CASSSLAVGGRADTQYF.

V gene TRBV7-3 combines with J gene TRBJ2-2, with unresolved D. The germline V gene has CDR1 SGHTA and CDR2 FQGTGA. Trimming pared 1 base from V and 4 bases from J, leaving 7 bases between. The CDR3 totals 14 residues. CDR3 in DNA: TGTGCCAGCAGCTTAAATATCGGCACCGGGGAGCTGTTTTTT. This codes for CASSLNIGTGELFF.

DNA of the CDR3: TGCGCCAGCAGCCAAGGCGATACGCAGTATTTT. Protein: CASSQGDTQYF. The chain carries TRBV4-1 and TRBJ2-3; D is unresolved. Germline V gene lookup returns CDR1 MGHRA and CDR2 YSYEKL. The CDR3 consists of 11 residues. V was cut by 1 base and J by 6 bases, with 2 bases left in between.

The chain uses TRBV19 and TRBJ2-3, with 12 bases fitting TRBD2. J lost 11 bases, V lost 4 bases, and 10 bases had no gene match. Germline values: CDR1 LNHDA, CDR2 SQIVND (reference sequence). There are 15 residues in the CDR3. As DNA, the CDR3 is TGTGCCAGTAGTACCACTAGCGGGAGGCCCTATAGGCAGTATTTT. Translation gives CASSTTSGRPYRQYF.

The chain joins TRBV7-9 to TRBJ2-3; D might be TRBD1 (6 bases). CDR3 size: 17 residues. Germline CDR1 SEHNR, CDR2 FQNEAQ (reference sequence). V shed 6 bases and J shed 2 bases, with 21 bases lying between them. CDR3 DNA sequence: TGTGCCAGCAGTCGCCTGGTGGCAGGGGTTACCACAGATACGCAGTATTTT. It is translated as CASSRLVAGVTTDTQYF.

This clone was seen only once. V usage is TRBV10-3 and J usage is TRBJ2-7; a weak D match, TRBD1 (9 bases). Trimming stripped 6 bases from V and 5 bases from J, with 20 bases between. Germline values: CDR1 ENHRY, CDR2 SYGVKD. CDR3 size: 15 residues. CDR3 amino acids: CAIRPGGDRAHEQYF. The CDR3 DNA follows: TGTGCCATCAGACCCGGGGGGGACAGGGCCCACGAGCAGTACTTC.

The chain combines TRBV10-1 with TRBJ2-1, with a weak D call TRBD1 (5 bases). V was trimmed by 3 bases and J by 5 bases, leaving 8 bases between them. The CDR3 extends over 13 amino acids. Germline assignment: CDR1 WNHNN and CDR2 SYGVQD (reference sequence). The CDR3 sequence is CASSESGNNEQFF. For the CDR3, the DNA is TGCGCCAGCAGTGAATCAGGGAACAATGAGCAGTTCTTC.

In this sample, this clone turned up once. V gene TRBV11-1 combines with J gene TRBJ2-2, with TRBD1 matching 9 bases. Per germline, CDR1 SGHAT and CDR2 FQDESV (reference sequence). Germline trimming cut 5 bases from V and 1 base from J; bases unmatched to any gene: 5. The CDR3 has 16 residues. As DNA, the CDR3 is TGTGCCAGCAGCGACAGGGGGACACTGAACACCGGGGAGCTGTTTTTT. This encodes CASSDRGTLNTGELFF.

The chain joins TRBV28 to TRBJ2-2, with 8 bases matching TRBD1. This CDR3 contains 14 residues. Germline CDR1 MDHEN, CDR2 SYDVKM. Trimming at V came to 8 bases and at J to 6 bases, leaving 8 bases not matched to a gene. CDR3 amino acids: CASLPGGLAGELFF. CDR3 DNA sequence: TGTGCCAGCCTGCCAGGGGGCTTGGCCGGGGAGCTGTTTTTT.